This T cell receptor (beta chain) came from a study of T cell responses to AZD1222 COVID-19 vaccine. Measured with immunoSEQ multiplex PCR; TCRdb has only the in-frame clones, and not every one. The table shows roughly 190,000 clones, with roughly nine tenths occurring only once. The V gene end was trimmed by 3 bases and the J gene end by 4 bases; junction bases not matched to a gene: 2. The germline V gene has CDR1 LGHDT and CDR2 YNNKEL (reference sequence). This CDR3 is 14 amino acids long. The TCR comes from an adult who received the MenACWY meningococcal vaccine as a control. V is TRBV3-1 (or the pseudogene TRBV3-2) and J is TRBJ2-4; the match to TRBD1 covers 8 bases. The source was peripheral blood, collected 28 days after the second dose of the MenACWY control vaccine. CDR3: CASSQRDRKNIQYF. The CDR3 nucleotides read TGTGCCAGCAGCCAGAGGGACAGGAAAAACATTCAGTACTTC.